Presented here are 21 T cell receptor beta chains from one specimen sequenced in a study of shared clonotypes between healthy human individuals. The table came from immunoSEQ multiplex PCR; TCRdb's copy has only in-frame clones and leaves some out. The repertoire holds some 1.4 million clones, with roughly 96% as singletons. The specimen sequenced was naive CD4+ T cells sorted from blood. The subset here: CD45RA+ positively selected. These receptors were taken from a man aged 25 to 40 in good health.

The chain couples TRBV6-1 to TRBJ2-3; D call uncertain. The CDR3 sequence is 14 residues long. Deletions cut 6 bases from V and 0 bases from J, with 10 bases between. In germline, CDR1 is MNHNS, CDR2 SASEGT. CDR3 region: CASSPWESTDTQYF. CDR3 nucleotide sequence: TGTGCCAGCAGCCCATGGGAAAGCACAGATACGCAGTATTTT.

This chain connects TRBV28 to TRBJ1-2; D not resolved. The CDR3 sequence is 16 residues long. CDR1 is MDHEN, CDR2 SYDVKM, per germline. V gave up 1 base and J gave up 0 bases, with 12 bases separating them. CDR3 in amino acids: CASSLSPLGANYGYTF. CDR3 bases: TGTGCCAGCAGTTTATCCCCCCTGGGAGCTAACTATGGCTACACCTTC.

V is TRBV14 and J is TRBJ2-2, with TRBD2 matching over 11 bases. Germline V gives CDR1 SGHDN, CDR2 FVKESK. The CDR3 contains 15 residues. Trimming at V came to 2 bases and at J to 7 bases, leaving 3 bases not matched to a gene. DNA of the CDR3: TGTGCCAGCAGCCAAAGACTAGCGGGAATCGGGGAGCTGTTTTTT. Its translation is CASSQRLAGIGELFF. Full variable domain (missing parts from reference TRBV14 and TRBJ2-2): EAGVTQFPSHSVIEKGQTVTLRCDPISGHDNLYWYRRVMGKEIKFLLHFVKESKQDESGMPNNRFLAERTGGTYSTLKVQPAELEDSGVYFCASSQRLAGIGELFFGEGSRLTVL.

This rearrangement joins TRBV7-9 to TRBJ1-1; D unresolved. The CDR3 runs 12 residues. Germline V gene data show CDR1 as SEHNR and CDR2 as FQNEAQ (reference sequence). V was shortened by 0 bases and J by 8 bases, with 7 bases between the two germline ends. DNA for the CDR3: TGTGCCAGCAGCTTAGCTGTAGGGGAAGCTTTCTTT. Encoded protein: CASSLAVGEAFF.

CDR3 nucleotide sequence: TGTGCCAGCAGCTTAGCGCCCCCAGGGGGTGAGCAGTTCTTC. Protein sequence: CASSLAPPGGEQFF. The chain uses TRBV7-8 and TRBJ2-1; 7 bases map to TRBD1. V lost 0 bases to trimming and J lost 9 bases; unmatched junction nucleotides: 5. Germline CDR1 and CDR2: SGHVS and FQNEAQ. The CDR3 totals 14 residues.

The CDR3 DNA reads TGTGCCAGTAGTCCCCGCGGGGTCAATCAGCCCCAGCATTTT. Its translation is CASSPRGVNQPQHF. The gene calls are TRBV19 and TRBJ1-5; D ambiguous. Trimming took 5 bases from V and 3 from J, leaving 11 bases between them. Looked up from germline, CDR1 is LNHDA and CDR2 is SQIVND (reference sequence). CDR3 size: 14 residues.

CDR3 sequence reads: CASSLRQANSYNEQFF. The CDR3 bases are TGTGCCAGCAGCTTAAGGCAAGCGAACTCCTACAATGAGCAGTTCTTC. The chain combines TRBV11-2 with TRBJ2-1, with no clear D. Trimming left V 2 bases short and J 0 bases short, with 11 bases between. Germline loops: CDR1 SGHAT, CDR2 FQNNGV. The CDR3 runs 16 residues.

CDR3 DNA: TGTGCCAGCAGTTACCCCCCCGGCGGGATCGGAGAGACCCAGTACTTC. Translating it yields CASSYPPGGIGETQYF. The chain has TRBV6-6 and TRBJ2-5; D is perhaps TRBD2 (6 bases). The CDR3 spans 16 residues. Germline V gene data show CDR1 as MNHNY and CDR2 as SVGAGI (reference sequence). Trimming stripped 2 bases from V and 4 bases from J, with 17 bases between.

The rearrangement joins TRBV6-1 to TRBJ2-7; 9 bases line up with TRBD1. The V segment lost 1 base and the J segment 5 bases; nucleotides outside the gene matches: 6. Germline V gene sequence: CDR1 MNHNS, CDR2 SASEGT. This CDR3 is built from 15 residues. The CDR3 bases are TGTGCCAGCAGTGAAGTAGGACAGGGGCTCGACGAGCAGTACTTC. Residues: CASSEVGQGLDEQYF.

This chain's CDR3 is CASSYVQGGGNQPQHF. The CDR3 nucleotides read TGTGCCAGCAGCTATGTACAGGGAGGCGGCAATCAGCCCCAGCATTTT. The chain is built from TRBV6-6 and TRBJ1-5; tentatively, D is TRBD1 (6 bases). This CDR3 has 16 amino acids. Trimming took 6 bases from V and 2 from J, leaving 17 bases between them. CDR1 and CDR2 (germline): MNHNY, SVGAGI (reference sequence).

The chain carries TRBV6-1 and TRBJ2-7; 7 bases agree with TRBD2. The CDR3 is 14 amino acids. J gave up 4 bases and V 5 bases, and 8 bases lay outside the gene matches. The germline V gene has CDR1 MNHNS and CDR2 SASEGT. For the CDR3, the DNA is TGTGCCAGCAGTATAGGGACTACCCTTTACGAGCAGTACTTC. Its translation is CASSIGTTLYEQYF.

The CDR3, as DNA: TGTGCCAGCAGCCCAACTAGCGGGAGGGACAACATTCAGTACTTC. Its translation is CASSPTSGRDNIQYF. The chain couples TRBV5-4 to TRBJ2-4, with 13 bases that match TRBD2. Germline trimming cut 4 bases from V and 7 bases from J; bases unmatched to any gene: 5. In germline, CDR1 is SGHNT, CDR2 YYREEE (reference sequence). This CDR3 region has 15 residues.

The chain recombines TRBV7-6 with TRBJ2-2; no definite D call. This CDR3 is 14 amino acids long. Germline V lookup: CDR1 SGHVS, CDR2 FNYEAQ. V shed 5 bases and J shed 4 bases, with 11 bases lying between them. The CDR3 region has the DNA TGTGCCAGCAGCCGAGGACCACTCACCGGGGAGCTGTTTTTT. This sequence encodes CASSRGPLTGELFF.

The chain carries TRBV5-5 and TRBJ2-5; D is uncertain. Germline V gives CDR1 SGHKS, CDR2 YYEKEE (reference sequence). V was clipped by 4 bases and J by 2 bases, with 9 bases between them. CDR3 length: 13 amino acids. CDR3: CASSQRLQETQYF. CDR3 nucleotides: TGTGCCAGCAGCCAAAGGTTGCAAGAGACCCAGTACTTC.

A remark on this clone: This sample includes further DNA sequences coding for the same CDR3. CDR3 nucleotides: TGCAGCGTTGAAGTAGGTACAGATACGCAGTATTTT. Its translation: CSVEVGTDTQYF. V usage is TRBV29-1 and J usage is TRBJ2-3; D remains ambiguous. Trimming cost V 1 base and J 3 bases, with 5 bases left between them. Looked up from germline, CDR1 is SQVTM and CDR2 is ANQGSEA. The CDR3 consists of 12 residues.

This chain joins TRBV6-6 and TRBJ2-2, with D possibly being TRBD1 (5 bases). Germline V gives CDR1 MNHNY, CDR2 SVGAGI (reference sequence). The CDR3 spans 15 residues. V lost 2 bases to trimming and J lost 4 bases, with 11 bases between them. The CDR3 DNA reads TGTGCCAGCAGTTACCTAGACAGAGTCACCGGGGAGCTGTTTTTT. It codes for CASSYLDRVTGELFF.

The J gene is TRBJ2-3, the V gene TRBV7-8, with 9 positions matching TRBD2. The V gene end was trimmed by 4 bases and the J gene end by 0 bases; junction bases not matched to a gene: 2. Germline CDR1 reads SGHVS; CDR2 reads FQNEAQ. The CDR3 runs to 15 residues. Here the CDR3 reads CASSSLAGSTDTQYF. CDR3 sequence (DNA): TGTGCCAGCAGCTCACTAGCGGGTAGCACAGATACGCAGTATTTT. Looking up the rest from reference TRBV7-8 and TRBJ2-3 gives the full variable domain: GAGVSQSPRYKVAKRGQDVALRCDPISGHVSLFWYQQALGQGPEFLTYFQNEAQLDKSGLPSDRFFAERPEGSVSTLKIQRTQQEDSAVYLCASSSLAGSTDTQYFGPGTRLTVL.

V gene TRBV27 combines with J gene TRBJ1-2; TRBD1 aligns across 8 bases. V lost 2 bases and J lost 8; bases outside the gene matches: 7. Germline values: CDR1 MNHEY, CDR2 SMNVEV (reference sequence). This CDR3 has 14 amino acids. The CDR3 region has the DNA TGTGCCAGCAGTTTAAGGCAGGGGGCAAGGGGCTACACCTTC. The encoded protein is CASSLRQGARGYTF.

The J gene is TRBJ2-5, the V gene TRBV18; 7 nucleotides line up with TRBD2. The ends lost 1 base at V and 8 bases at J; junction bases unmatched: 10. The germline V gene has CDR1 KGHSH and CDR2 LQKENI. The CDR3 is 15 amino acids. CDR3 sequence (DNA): TGTGCCAGCTCACCACTTCCGACGGGCGGGGGAACCCAGTACTTC. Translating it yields CASSPLPTGGGTQYF.

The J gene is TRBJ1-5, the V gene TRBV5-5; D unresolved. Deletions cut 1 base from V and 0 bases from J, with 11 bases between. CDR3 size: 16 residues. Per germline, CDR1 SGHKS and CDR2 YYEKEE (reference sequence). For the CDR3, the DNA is TGTGCCAGCAGCTTGAGAGTGTCCTATAGCAATCAGCCCCAGCATTTT. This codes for CASSLRVSYSNQPQHF.

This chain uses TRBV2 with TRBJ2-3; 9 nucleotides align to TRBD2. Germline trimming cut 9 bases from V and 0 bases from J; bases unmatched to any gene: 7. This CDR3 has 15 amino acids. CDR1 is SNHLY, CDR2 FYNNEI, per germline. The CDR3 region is CASSSSGASTDTQYF. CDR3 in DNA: TGTGCCAGTTCCTCTAGCGGGGCTAGCACAGATACGCAGTATTTT. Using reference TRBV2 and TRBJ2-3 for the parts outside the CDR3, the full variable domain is EPEVTQTPSHQVTQMGQEVILRCVPISNHLYFYWYRQILGQKVEFLVSFYNNEISEKSEIFDDQFSVERPDGSNFTLKIRSTKLEDSAMYFCASSSSGASTDTQYFGPGTRLTVL.